A single sample gave rise to the 15 T cell receptor beta chains below, sequenced in a study of regulatory T cells in long-lasting Graves disease. Building the TCR beta libraries relied on iRepertoire HTBI primers, and CDR3 regions underwent Arm-PCR. A single record per CDR3 protein comes from TCRdb applying MiXCR to the multiplex PCR reads. The data show about 470,000 distinct CDR3 sequences, about 20% seen once. The time point is: persistent/refractory GD, antithyroid drugs over 5 years with positive TRAb. After RNA was extracted from PBMCs, the TCR library was made from it. This specimen consisted of peripheral blood mononuclear cells (PBMCs), obtained when the disease was refractory, from a patient treated with antithyroid drugs. These receptors all stem from a female donor with Graves disease.

Only a few counts were recorded for this clonotype. The J gene is TRBJ1-4, the V gene TRBV15; 7 nucleotides agree with TRBD1. The CDR3 contains 17 residues. Germline V gives CDR1 LNHNV, CDR2 YYDKDF (reference sequence). V lost 0 bases, J lost 7 bases, and 11 bases stayed unmatched. The CDR3 region is CATSRDLGTVTGEKLFF. The CDR3 DNA sequence: TGTGCCACCAGCAGAGATTTAGGGACAGTGACAGGTGAAAAACTGTTTTTT.

Concerning this clonotype itself: A far larger clone is one nucleotide away, so this likely arose from a read error. The chain employs TRBV28 and TRBJ1-6, with D perhaps TRBD1 (6 bases). The end of the DNA is better explained by TRBJ1-1, so the J call may be wrong. The CDR3 loop spans 16 amino acids. CDR1 MDHEN and CDR2 SYDVKM come from the germline V gene. The CDR3 loop is CAGSFWGGRQDTEAFF. The CDR3 DNA follows: TGTGCCGGCAGTTTTTGGGGGGGCAGGCAGGACACTGAAGCTTTCTTT.

Only a few counts were recorded for this clonotype. The rearrangement uses TRBV6-9 and TRBJ2-7; 13 positions match TRBD2. Germline CDR1 MNHGY, CDR2 SVAAGI. V dropped 4 bases and J dropped 7; count of bases not matched to a gene: 7. There are 15 residues in the CDR3. The CDR3 sequence is CASSSLLAGGDEQYF. The CDR3 DNA sequence: TGTGCCAGCAGTTCCTTACTAGCGGGAGGGGATGAGCAGTACTTC.

The sample holds many counts of this clonotype. The chain uses TRBV28 and TRBJ1-2; 8 bases are a match to TRBD1. Germline V gene lookup returns CDR1 MDHEN and CDR2 SYDVKM. The CDR3 runs 15 residues. V shed 3 bases, J shed 2 bases, and the junction held 5 bases outside the gene matches. Written as DNA, the CDR3 is TGTGCCAGCAGTTTCGCAGGGGGCCGAAACTATGGCTACACCTTC. Amino acids: CASSFAGGRNYGYTF.

This clonotype was detected a few times. This sequence joins TRBV29-1 and TRBJ1-1, with D unclear. Germline loops: CDR1 SQVTM, CDR2 ANQGSEA. The ends were cut back, 3 bases at V and 7 bases at J, with 9 bases in the middle. The CDR3 extends over 11 amino acids. This CDR3 reads CSVDPVGEAFF. Here the CDR3 DNA reads TGCAGCGTTGATCCCGTTGGTGAAGCTTTCTTT.

This clonotype was detected a few times. The chain carries TRBV19 and TRBJ2-5; perhaps TRBD1 as D (6 bases). Germline V lookup: CDR1 LNHDA, CDR2 SQIVND (reference sequence). Trimming shortened V by 3 bases and J by 3 bases, and 11 bases separated the two germline ends. The CDR3 contains 14 residues. CDR3 DNA sequence: TGTGCCAGTAGTATGGGGGCAGCAAAAGAGACCCAGTACTTC. It yields the protein CASSMGAAKETQYF.

Note on this clonotype: A much bigger clone sits one base away, suggesting this may be a read error. V usage is TRBV6-2 or TRBV6-3 and J usage is TRBJ2-5; D is perhaps TRBD2 (6 bases). CDR1 is MNHEY and CDR2 is SVGEGT in the germline V gene. The CDR3 runs 16 residues. The CDR3 protein is CANSYSPGGGKETQYF. The CDR3 bases are TGTGCCAACAGTTACTCACCGGGTGGAGGGAAAGAGACCCAGTACTTC.

V gene TRBV27 combines with J gene TRBJ2-2; 7 bases align to TRBD1. V gave up 3 bases and J gave up 6 bases; unmatched junction bases: 4. The CDR3 has 14 residues. Germline assignment: CDR1 MNHEY and CDR2 SMNVEV (reference sequence). As DNA, the CDR3 is TGTGCCAGCAGTTTGACAGGGTCCGCCGGGGAGCTGTTTTTT. The encoded protein is CASSLTGSAGELFF.

The J gene is TRBJ2-1, the V gene TRBV7-8; 10 bases fit TRBD1. CDR3 length equals 15 residues. Trimming took 0 bases from V and 7 from J; bases not matched to a gene: 3. CDR1 SGHVS and CDR2 FQNEAQ come from the germline V gene. The chain's CDR3 is CASSLAGTGENEQFF. CDR3 coding DNA: TGTGCCAGCAGCTTAGCGGGGACAGGGGAGAATGAGCAGTTCTTC. Filled out from reference TRBV7-8 and TRBJ2-1, the complete variable domain reads GAGVSQSPRYKVAKRGQDVALRCDPISGHVSLFWYQQALGQGPEFLTYFQNEAQLDKSGLPSDRFFAERPEGSVSTLKIQRTQQEDSAVYLCASSLAGTGENEQFFGPGTRLTVL.

Points on this clonotype: Since no conserved phenylalanine or tryptophan closes the CDR3, a read error is the likely cause. The chain employs TRBV2 and TRBJ1-4; D not certain. The germline V gene encodes CDR1 SNHLY and CDR2 FYNNEI. CDR3 length: 15 amino acids. CDR3 nucleotide sequence: TGTGCCAGCAGAGGAATGTCTGCAACTAATAAAAAACTGTTTCTT. The encoded protein is CASRGMSATNKKLFL.

This clonotype was seen repeatedly, ten times or more. The chain uses TRBV2 and TRBJ1-1, with D uncertain. From germline, CDR1 is SNHLY and CDR2 FYNNEI. This CDR3 has 11 amino acids. Trimming removed 5 bases at V and 11 bases at J, with 12 bases between. For the CDR3, the DNA is TGTGCCAGCAGTTTAAGATTGGATGCTTTCTTT. The encoded protein is CASSLRLDAFF. The full variable domain, completed using reference TRBV2 and TRBJ1-1, is EPEVTQTPSHQVTQMGQEVILRCVPISNHLYFYWYRQILGQKVEFLVSFYNNEISEKSEIFDDQFSVERPDGSNFTLKIRSTKLEDSAMYFCASSLRLDAFFGQGTRLTVV.

This clonotype was seen at least ten times. Here the CDR3 reads CASSPSGDSYEQYF. The DNA of the CDR3 is TGTGCCAGCAGCCCATCCGGGGACTCCTACGAGCAGTACTTC. This chain joins TRBV7-2 and TRBJ2-7; a weak D match, TRBD2 (5 bases). The CDR3 has 14 residues. V lost 5 bases, J lost 0 bases, and 11 bases lay in between. Germline V gives CDR1 SGHTA, CDR2 FQGNSA.

This clonotype was observed a handful of times. The CDR3 bases are TGTGCCTGGAGGGAACCCACTTTCCATCTAGGGGGCCCTGGGGCCAACGTCCTGACTTTC. Protein product: CAWREPTFHLGGPGANVLTF. The rearrangement links TRBV30 to TRBJ2-6; 7 bases are shared with TRBD1. Germline V gene sequence: CDR1 GTSNPN, CDR2 SVGIG (reference sequence). The CDR3 sequence is 20 residues long. Trimming at V came to 3 bases and at J to 2 bases, leaving 19 bases not matched to a gene.

The chain has TRBV9 and TRBJ2-2; D may match TRBD1 or TRBD2 (5 bases each). The CDR3 loop spans 14 amino acids. Germline values: CDR1 SGDLS, CDR2 YYNGEE. The germline V and J ends were trimmed by 3 bases and 6 bases, with 12 bases remaining between them. Here the CDR3 reads CASSGDLPPGELFF. The CDR3 bases are TGTGCCAGCAGCGGGGACCTCCCTCCCGGGGAGCTGTTTTTT.

The chain employs TRBV29-1 and TRBJ2-7; D unresolved. The CDR3 extends over 11 amino acids. Per germline, CDR1 SQVTM and CDR2 ANQGSEA. V dropped 3 bases and J dropped 5 bases, with 8 bases sitting between them. Here the CDR3 reads CSVDSLNEQYF. The CDR3 DNA is TGCAGCGTTGACTCTTTAAACGAGCAGTACTTC.